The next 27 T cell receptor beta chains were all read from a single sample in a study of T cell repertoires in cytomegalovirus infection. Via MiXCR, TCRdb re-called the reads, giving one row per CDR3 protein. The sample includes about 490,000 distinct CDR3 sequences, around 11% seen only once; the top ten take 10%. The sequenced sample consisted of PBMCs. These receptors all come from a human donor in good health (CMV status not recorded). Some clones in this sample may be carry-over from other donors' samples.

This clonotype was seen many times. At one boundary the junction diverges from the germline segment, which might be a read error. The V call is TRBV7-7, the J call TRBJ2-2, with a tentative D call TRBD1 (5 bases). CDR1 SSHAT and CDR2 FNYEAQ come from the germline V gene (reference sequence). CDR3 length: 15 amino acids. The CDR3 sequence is CASSALRVGTGELFF. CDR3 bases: TGTGCTAGCAGCGCCCTCAGGGTCGGAACCGGGGAGCTGTTTTTT.

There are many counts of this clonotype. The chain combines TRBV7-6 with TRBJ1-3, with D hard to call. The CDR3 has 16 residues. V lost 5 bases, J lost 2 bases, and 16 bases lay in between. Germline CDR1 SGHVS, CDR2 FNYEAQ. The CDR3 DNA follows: TGTGCCAGCAGCACCCCCCGGGGAGGCCCTGGAAACACCATATATTTT. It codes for CASSTPRGGPGNTIYF.

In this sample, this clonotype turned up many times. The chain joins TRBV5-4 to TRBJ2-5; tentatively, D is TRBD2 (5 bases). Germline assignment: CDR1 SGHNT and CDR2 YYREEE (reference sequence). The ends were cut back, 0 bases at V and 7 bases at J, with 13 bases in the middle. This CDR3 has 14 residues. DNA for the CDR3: TGTGCCAGCAGCTTGGATACTAGTCGGGGGACCCAGTACTTC. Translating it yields CASSLDTSRGTQYF.

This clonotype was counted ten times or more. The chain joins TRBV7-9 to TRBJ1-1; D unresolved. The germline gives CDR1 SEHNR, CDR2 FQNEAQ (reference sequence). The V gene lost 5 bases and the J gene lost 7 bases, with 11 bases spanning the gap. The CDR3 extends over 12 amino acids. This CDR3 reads CASSRPNLEAFF. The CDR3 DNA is TGTGCCAGCAGCAGGCCCAACCTTGAAGCTTTCTTT.

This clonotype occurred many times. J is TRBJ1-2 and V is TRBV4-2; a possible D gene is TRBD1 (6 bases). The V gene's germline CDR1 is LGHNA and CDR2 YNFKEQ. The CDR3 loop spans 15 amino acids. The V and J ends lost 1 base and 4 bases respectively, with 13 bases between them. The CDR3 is CASSQAGTRGYGYTF. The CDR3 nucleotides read TGTGCCAGCAGCCAAGCTGGGACACGGGGCTATGGCTACACCTTC.

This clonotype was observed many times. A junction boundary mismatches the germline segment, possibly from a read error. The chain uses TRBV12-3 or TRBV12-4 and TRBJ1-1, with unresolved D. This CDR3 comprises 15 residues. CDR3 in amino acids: CASSLARFMNTEAFF. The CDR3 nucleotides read TGTGCCAGCAGTCTAGCGCGATTCATGAACACTGAAGCTTTCTTT.

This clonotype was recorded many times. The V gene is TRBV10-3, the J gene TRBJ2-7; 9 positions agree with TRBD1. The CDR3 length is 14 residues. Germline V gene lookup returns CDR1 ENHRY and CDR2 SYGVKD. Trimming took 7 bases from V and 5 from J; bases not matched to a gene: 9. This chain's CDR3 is CAINPGTGSDEQYF. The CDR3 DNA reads TGTGCCATCAATCCCGGGACAGGGAGCGACGAGCAGTACTTC.

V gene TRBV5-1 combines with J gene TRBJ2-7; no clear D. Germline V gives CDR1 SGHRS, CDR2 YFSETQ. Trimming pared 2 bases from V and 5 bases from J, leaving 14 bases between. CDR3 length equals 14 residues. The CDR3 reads CASSFTVSADEQYF. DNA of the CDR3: TGCGCCAGCAGCTTCACAGTGTCGGCCGACGAGCAGTACTTC.

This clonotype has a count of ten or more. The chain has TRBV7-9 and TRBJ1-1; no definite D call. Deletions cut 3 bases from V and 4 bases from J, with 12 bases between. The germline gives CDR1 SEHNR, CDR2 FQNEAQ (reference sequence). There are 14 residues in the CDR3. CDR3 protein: CASSFEGSATEAFF. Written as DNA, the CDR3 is TGTGCCAGCAGCTTTGAGGGTTCGGCCACTGAAGCTTTCTTT.

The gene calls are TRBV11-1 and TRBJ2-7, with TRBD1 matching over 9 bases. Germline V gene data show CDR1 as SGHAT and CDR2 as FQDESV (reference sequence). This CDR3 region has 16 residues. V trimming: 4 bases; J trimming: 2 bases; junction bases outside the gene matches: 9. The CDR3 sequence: CASSSEPGQGTYEQYF. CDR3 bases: TGTGCCAGCAGCTCGGAACCGGGACAGGGAACCTACGAGCAGTACTTC.

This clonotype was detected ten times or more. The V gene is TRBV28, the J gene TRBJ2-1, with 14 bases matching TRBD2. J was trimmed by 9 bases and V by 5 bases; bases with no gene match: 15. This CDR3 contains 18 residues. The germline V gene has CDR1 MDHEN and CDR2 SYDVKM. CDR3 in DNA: TGTGCCAGCAGTCCCGTTGGGACTAGCGGGGGCGGCGGGGCTGAGCAGTTCTTC. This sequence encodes CASSPVGTSGGGGAEQFF. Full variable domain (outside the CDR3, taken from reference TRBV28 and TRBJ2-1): DVKVTQSSRYLVKRTGEKVFLECVQDMDHENMFWYRQDPGLGLRLIYFSYDVKMKEKGDIPEGYSVSREKKERFSLILESASTNQTSMYLCASSPVGTSGGGGAEQFFGPGTRLTVL.

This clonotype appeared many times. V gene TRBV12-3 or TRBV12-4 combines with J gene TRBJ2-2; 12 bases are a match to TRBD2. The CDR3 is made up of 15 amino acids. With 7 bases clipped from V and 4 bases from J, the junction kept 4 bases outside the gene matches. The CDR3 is CASTLAGGSTGELFF. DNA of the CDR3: TGTGCCAGCACCCTAGCGGGAGGGTCCACCGGGGAGCTGTTTTTT.

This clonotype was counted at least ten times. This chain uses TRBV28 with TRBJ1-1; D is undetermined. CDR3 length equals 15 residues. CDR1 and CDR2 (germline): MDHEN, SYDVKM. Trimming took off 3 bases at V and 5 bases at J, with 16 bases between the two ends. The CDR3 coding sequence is TGTGCCAGCAGTTTGCAGACTTCCTTAGGGACTGAAGCTTTCTTT. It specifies CASSLQTSLGTEAFF.

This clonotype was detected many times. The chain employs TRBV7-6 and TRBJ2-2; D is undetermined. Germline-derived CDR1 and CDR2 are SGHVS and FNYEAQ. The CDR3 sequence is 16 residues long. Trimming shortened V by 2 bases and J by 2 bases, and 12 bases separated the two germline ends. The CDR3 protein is CASSLLSPVNTGELFF. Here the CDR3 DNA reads TGTGCCAGCAGCTTATTATCCCCTGTTAACACCGGGGAGCTGTTTTTT.

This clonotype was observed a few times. CDR3 nucleotide sequence: TGCAGTGCTAGATACGACATCGGGAAGTTAGGACCCCTCCACTTT. Translated: CSARYDIGKLGPLHF. The chain recombines TRBV20-1 with TRBJ1-6; no definite D call. V was clipped by 2 bases and J by 12 bases, with 20 bases between them. The V gene's germline CDR1 is DFQATT and CDR2 SNEGSKA (reference sequence). The CDR3 contains 15 residues.

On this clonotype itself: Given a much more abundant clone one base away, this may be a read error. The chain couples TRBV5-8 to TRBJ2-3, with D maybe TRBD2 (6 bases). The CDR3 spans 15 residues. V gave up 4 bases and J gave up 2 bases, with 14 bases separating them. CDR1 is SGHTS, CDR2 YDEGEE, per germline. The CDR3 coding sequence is TGTGCCAGCAGCGGGGAGGCACTCCACACAGATACGCAGTATTTT. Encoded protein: CASSGEALHTDTQYF.

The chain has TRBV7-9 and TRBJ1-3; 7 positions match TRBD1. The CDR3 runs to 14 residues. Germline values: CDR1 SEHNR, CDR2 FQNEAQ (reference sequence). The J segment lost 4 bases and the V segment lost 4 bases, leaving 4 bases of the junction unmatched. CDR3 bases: TGTGCCAGCAGCTCTCCGGGACAGGGAAACACCATATATTTT. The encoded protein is CASSSPGQGNTIYF.

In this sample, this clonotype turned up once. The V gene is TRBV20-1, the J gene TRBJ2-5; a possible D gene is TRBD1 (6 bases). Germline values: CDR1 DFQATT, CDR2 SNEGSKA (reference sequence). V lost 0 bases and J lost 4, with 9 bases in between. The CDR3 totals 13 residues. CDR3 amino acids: CSARDGGVETQYF. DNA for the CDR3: TGCAGTGCTAGAGATGGGGGCGTAGAGACCCAGTACTTC.

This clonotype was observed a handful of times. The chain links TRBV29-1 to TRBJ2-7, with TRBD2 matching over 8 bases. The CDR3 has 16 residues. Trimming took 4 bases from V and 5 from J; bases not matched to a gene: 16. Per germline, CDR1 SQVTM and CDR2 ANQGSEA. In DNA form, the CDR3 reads TGCAGCGTTGGGGCTAGCGGGTGGGGGTCGGCGGACGAGCAGTACTTC. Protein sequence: CSVGASGWGSADEQYF.

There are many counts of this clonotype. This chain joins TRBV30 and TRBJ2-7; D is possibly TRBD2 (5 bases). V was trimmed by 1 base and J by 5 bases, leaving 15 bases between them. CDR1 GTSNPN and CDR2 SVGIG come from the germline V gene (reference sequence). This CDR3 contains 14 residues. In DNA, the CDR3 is TGTGCCTGGAGTGCAAATCCTCTCGGGGACGAGCAGTACTTC. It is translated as CAWSANPLGDEQYF.

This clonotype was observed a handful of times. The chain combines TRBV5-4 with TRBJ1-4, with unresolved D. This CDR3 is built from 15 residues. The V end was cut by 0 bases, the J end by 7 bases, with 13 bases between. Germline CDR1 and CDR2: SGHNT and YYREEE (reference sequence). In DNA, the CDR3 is TGTGCCAGCAGCTTGGATGTAGGCAGTACTGAAAAACTGTTTTTT. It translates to CASSLDVGSTEKLFF.

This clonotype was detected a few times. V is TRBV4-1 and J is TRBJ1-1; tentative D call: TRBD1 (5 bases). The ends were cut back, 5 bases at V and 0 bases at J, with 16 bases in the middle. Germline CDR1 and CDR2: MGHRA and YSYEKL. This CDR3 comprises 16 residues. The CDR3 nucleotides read TGCGCCAGCAGCGGCCCCCAGGGCAAAATGAACACTGAAGCTTTCTTT. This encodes CASSGPQGKMNTEAFF.

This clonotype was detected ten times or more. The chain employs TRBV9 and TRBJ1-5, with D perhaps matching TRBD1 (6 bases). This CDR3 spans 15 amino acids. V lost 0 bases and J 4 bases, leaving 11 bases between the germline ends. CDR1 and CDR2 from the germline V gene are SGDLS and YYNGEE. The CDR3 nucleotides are TGTGCCAGCAGCGTAGGGACAGTAGGTAATCAGCCCCAGCATTTT. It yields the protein CASSVGTVGNQPQHF.

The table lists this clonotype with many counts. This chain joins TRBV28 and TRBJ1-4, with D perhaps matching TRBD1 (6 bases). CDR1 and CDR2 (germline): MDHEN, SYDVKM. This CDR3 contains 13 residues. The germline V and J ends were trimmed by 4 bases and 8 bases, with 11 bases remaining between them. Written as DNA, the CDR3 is TGTGCCAGCAGTTCGGACAGCAGGGAAAAACTGTTTTTT. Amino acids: CASSSDSREKLFF.

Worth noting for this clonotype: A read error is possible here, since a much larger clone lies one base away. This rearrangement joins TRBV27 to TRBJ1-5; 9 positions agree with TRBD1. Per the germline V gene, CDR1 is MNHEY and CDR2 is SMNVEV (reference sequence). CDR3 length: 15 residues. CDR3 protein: CTSSWTGAMQQPQHF. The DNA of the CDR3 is TGTACCAGCAGTTGGACAGGGGCGATGCAGCAGCCCCAGCATTTT.

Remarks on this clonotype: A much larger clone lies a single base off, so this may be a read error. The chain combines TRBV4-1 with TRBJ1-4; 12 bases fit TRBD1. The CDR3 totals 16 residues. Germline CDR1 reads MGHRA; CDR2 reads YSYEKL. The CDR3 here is CASSQLGQGAQENLFF. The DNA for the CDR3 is TGTGCCAGCAGCCAATTGGGACAGGGGGCGCAAGAAAACCTGTTTTTT.

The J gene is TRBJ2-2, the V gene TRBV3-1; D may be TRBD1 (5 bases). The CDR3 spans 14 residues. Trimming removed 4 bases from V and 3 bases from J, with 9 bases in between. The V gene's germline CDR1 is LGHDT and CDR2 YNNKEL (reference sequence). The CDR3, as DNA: TGTGCCAGCAGCCCCCAGGGTTACACCGGGGAGCTGTTTTTT. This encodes CASSPQGYTGELFF.